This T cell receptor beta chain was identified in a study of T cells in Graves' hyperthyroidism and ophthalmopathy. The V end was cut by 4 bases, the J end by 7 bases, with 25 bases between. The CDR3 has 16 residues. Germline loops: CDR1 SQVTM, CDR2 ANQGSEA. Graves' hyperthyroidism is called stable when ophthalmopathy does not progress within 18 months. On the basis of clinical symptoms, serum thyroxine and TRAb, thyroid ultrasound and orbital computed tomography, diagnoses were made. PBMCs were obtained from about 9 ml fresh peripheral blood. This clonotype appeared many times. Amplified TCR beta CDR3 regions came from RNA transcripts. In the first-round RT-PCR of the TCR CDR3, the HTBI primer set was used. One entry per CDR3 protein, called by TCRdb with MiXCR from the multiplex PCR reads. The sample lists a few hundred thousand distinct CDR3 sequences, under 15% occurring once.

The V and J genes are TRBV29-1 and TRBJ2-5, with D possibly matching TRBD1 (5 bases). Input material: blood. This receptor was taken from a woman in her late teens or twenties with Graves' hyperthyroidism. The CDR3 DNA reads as TGCAGCGTTGCCCCAGGTTCGACAGTGACCAGTGGGACCCAGTACTTC. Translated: CSVAPGSTVTSGTQYF. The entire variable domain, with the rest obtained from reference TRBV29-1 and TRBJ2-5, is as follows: SAVISQKPSRDICQRGTSLTIQCQVDSQVTMMFWYRQQPGQSLTLIATANQGSEATYESGFVIDKFPISRPNLTFSTLTVSNMSPEDSSIYLCSVAPGSTVTSGTQYFGPGTRLLVL.